The 32 T cell receptor beta chains below all came from one sample that was sequenced in a study of blood T cell repertoires in COVID-19. This table comes from immunoSEQ multiplex PCR, and its TCRdb copy is limited to in-frame clones, with some not included. The sample has about 100,000 clones, 80% to 95% seen once; the top ten hold over 5%. The specimen sequenced was peripheral blood. The receptors were sampled from a man between 18 and 35 years old with COVID-19, enrolled during active disease.

The rearrangement joins TRBV5-8 to TRBJ2-3; 8 positions agree with TRBD1. The germline V gene has CDR1 SGHTS and CDR2 YDEGEE. Losses at the gene ends were 4 bases for V and 2 bases for J; bases not matched to a gene: 6. The CDR3 runs 15 residues. The CDR3 is CASSPRGHNTDTQYF. For the CDR3, the DNA is TGTGCCAGCAGCCCCAGGGGGCACAACACAGATACGCAGTATTTT.

The rearrangement joins TRBV6-5 to TRBJ1-1; D remains ambiguous. The CDR3 is made up of 13 amino acids. Trimming pared 6 bases from V and 2 bases from J, leaving 10 bases between. Looked up from germline, CDR1 is MNHEY and CDR2 is SVGAGI. The CDR3 loop is CASRTGINTEAFF. The CDR3 DNA is TGTGCCAGCAGGACGGGGATCAACACTGAAGCTTTCTTT.

CDR3 loop: CASSLGVDTGELFF. For the CDR3, the DNA is TGCGCCAGCAGCTTGGGAGTGGACACCGGGGAGCTGTTTTTT. V gene TRBV5-1 combines with J gene TRBJ2-2; D is undetermined. Germline CDR1 and CDR2: SGHRS and YFSETQ. V gave up 0 bases and J gave up 3 bases, with 6 bases separating them. This CDR3 is 14 amino acids long.

The chain carries TRBV27 and TRBJ2-1, with D tentatively TRBD1 (5 bases). CDR3 size: 17 residues. The V end was cut by 4 bases, the J end by 3 bases, with 19 bases between. Germline CDR1 MNHEY, CDR2 SMNVEV (reference sequence). CDR3 sequence (DNA): TGTGCCAGCAGTTCATTTAGGGGCGGAAGAGGCTACAATGAGCAGTTCTTC. Its protein is CASSSFRGGRGYNEQFF.

This chain links TRBV4-3 with TRBJ2-1; D possibly corresponds to TRBD1 (6 bases). The CDR3 has 15 amino acids. Deletions cut 1 base from V and 2 bases from J, with 9 bases between. Per germline, CDR1 LGHNA and CDR2 YSLEER. CDR3 coding DNA: TGCGCCAGCAGCCAAGCTAGGACAGCCTACAATGAGCAGTTCTTC. Translation gives CASSQARTAYNEQFF.

This clone showed up just once. The V and J genes are TRBV5-6 and TRBJ2-7; D ambiguous. Germline loops: CDR1 SGHDT, CDR2 YYEEEE. Trimming removed 2 bases at V and 2 bases at J, with 11 bases between. The CDR3 runs 14 residues. Written as DNA, the CDR3 is TGTGCCAGCAGCTTTGGTTCAACTCCCTACGAGCAGTACTTC. As protein: CASSFGSTPYEQYF.

The V call is TRBV5-5, the J call TRBJ2-1; TRBD2 aligns across 10 bases. CDR1 is SGHKS, CDR2 YYEKEE, per germline (reference sequence). Losses at the gene ends were 4 bases for V and 3 bases for J; bases not matched to a gene: 7. The CDR3 spans 16 residues. As DNA, the CDR3 is TGTGCCAGCAGCATTGGGACTAGCGTTAACTACAATGAGCAGTTCTTC. It is translated as CASSIGTSVNYNEQFF.

This sequence joins TRBV15 and TRBJ2-7; the match to TRBD2 covers 10 bases. The ends lost 6 bases at V and 2 bases at J; junction bases unmatched: 7. Germline lookup yields CDR1 LNHNV and CDR2 YYDKDF (reference sequence). The CDR3 runs to 15 residues. Written as DNA, the CDR3 is TGTGCCACCAGTTCCCTCAGCGGGAGGGCCTACGAGCAGTACTTC. This encodes CATSSLSGRAYEQYF.

The chain joins TRBV19 to TRBJ1-5, with D unresolved. Germline CDR1 is LNHDA and CDR2 is SQIVND (reference sequence). This CDR3 spans 14 amino acids. Deletions cut 4 bases from V and 7 bases from J, with 14 bases between. CDR3 amino acids: CASSTTITRQPQHF. In DNA form, the CDR3 reads TGTGCCAGTAGTACCACTATTACCCGCCAGCCCCAGCATTTT.

The chain carries TRBV2 and TRBJ2-7; TRBD2 matches at 8 bases. The CDR3 runs to 13 residues. Trimming cost V 6 bases and J 9 bases; bases outside gene matches: 10. CDR1 and CDR2 (germline): SNHLY, FYNNEI. The CDR3 region is CASSDFAGGWQYF. CDR3 bases: TGTGCCAGCAGCGACTTCGCGGGGGGATGGCAGTACTTC. Full variable domain (rest looked up from reference TRBV2 and TRBJ2-7): EPEVTQTPSHQVTQMGQEVILRCVPISNHLYFYWYRQILGQKVEFLVSFYNNEISEKSEIFDDQFSVERPDGSNFTLKIRSTKLEDSAMYFCASSDFAGGWQYFGPGTRLTVT.

The chain has TRBV24-1 and TRBJ2-1; D may be TRBD2 (6 bases). Deletions cut 2 bases from V and 6 bases from J, with 13 bases between. The CDR3 has 15 residues. Germline assignment: CDR1 KGHDR and CDR2 SFDVKD. As DNA, the CDR3 is TGTGCCACCAGTGATTCTAGGGACTCTTCCAATGAGCAGTTCTTC. Residues: CATSDSRDSSNEQFF.

The rearrangement joins TRBV9 to TRBJ2-2; D gene uncertain. This CDR3 comprises 13 residues. Trimming left V 3 bases short and J 4 bases short, with 7 bases between. Germline CDR1 and CDR2: SGDLS and YYNGEE. The CDR3 region has the DNA TGTGCCAGCAGCGGCCAGGTCACCGGGGAGCTGTTTTTT. Translated: CASSGQVTGELFF.

The chain recombines TRBV5-1 with TRBJ1-1, with 7 bases fitting TRBD1. Germline CDR1 SGHRS, CDR2 YFSETQ. The CDR3 loop spans 14 amino acids. Trimming removed 4 bases from V and 7 bases from J; junction bases left unmatched: 10. In nucleotides, the CDR3 is TGCGCCAGCAGCCCGGGCAGGGGGAAGGGTGAAGCTTTCTTT. It encodes CASSPGRGKGEAFF.

The chain has TRBV27 and TRBJ1-6; 12 bases align to TRBD1. J lost 10 bases, V lost 5 bases, and 9 bases had no gene match. Germline CDR1 reads MNHEY; CDR2 reads SMNVEV (reference sequence). CDR3 size: 16 residues. The CDR3 region is CASSTSGTGGSSPLHF. The DNA for the CDR3 is TGTGCCAGCAGTACCTCCGGGACAGGGGGCTCATCACCCCTCCACTTT.

V gene TRBV12-2 combines with J gene TRBJ2-3; the listed D gene, TRBD2, was not tested against the DNA. TRBV12-2 is listed as a pseudogene. CDR3 length: 16 residues. The CDR3 DNA follows: TGTGCAAGTCGCCCCGAGACTAGCGGGAGAAGAGATACGCAGTATTTT. Its translation: CASRPETSGRRDTQYF.

The chain links TRBV5-5 to TRBJ2-6; D is perhaps TRBD2 (5 bases). V was shortened by 3 bases and J by 2 bases, with 9 bases between the two germline ends. The CDR3 is 15 residues long. Germline CDR1 reads SGHKS; CDR2 reads YYEKEE (reference sequence). CDR3 protein: CASSSEGAGANVLTF. In DNA, the CDR3 is TGTGCCAGCAGCTCAGAGGGCGCTGGGGCCAACGTCCTGACTTTC.

This chain joins TRBV7-9 and TRBJ2-7, with D possibly matching TRBD1 (6 bases). Trimming pared 3 bases from V and 3 bases from J, leaving 24 bases between. The V gene's germline CDR1 is SEHNR and CDR2 FQNEAQ (reference sequence). The length of the CDR3 is 18 residues. CDR3 sequence reads: CASSFFAGGGRPVYEQYF. Here the CDR3 DNA reads TGTGCCAGCAGCTTTTTCGCTGGGGGCGGCCGTCCCGTCTACGAGCAGTACTTC.

This clone was counted only a few times. The rearrangement links TRBV9 to TRBJ2-3; 10 nucleotides line up with TRBD2. CDR3 size: 14 residues. The V segment lost 3 bases and the J segment 6 bases; nucleotides outside the gene matches: 4. The germline CDR1 and CDR2 sequences are SGDLS and YYNGEE. CDR3 sequence reads: CASSAGLAVDTQYF. The CDR3 region has the DNA TGTGCCAGCAGCGCCGGACTAGCGGTCGATACGCAGTATTTT.

V gene TRBV4-3 combines with J gene TRBJ1-1, with TRBD1 as a possible D gene (6 bases). The V and J ends lost 6 bases and 1 base respectively, with 12 bases between them. Germline CDR1 reads LGHNA; CDR2 reads YSLEER. The CDR3 totals 14 residues. Here the CDR3 reads CASSTGMENTEAFF. CDR3 nucleotide sequence: TGCGCCAGCAGTACAGGGATGGAGAACACTGAAGCTTTCTTT.

The chain links TRBV7-9 to TRBJ1-6; 8 bases are shared with TRBD1. J gave up 6 bases and V 5 bases, and 6 bases lay outside the gene matches. Per the germline V gene, CDR1 is SEHNR and CDR2 is FQNEAQ (reference sequence). CDR3 length: 15 amino acids. In nucleotides, the CDR3 is TGTGCCAGCAGCGACTGGGACAGGAGTAATTCACCCCTCCACTTT. Translated: CASSDWDRSNSPLHF. Full variable domain (rest looked up from reference TRBV7-9 and TRBJ1-6): DTGVSQNPRHKITKRGQNVTFRCDPISEHNRLYWYRQTLGQGPEFLTYFQNEAQLEKSRLLSDRFSAERPKGSFSTLEIQRTEQGDSAMYLCASSDWDRSNSPLHFGNGTRLTVT.

Remarks on this clone: The junction and the germline gene differ at one end; a read error may be behind it. The V gene is TRBV2, the J gene TRBJ1-6, with TRBD1 identical over 8 bases. Germline V lookup: CDR1 SNHLY, CDR2 FYNNEI. This CDR3 contains 12 residues. The CDR3 DNA reads as TGTGCCAGCAGTCAGATTTTGGGACAGGCCCTATTT. Protein: CASSQILGQALF.

V is TRBV7-2 and J is TRBJ2-5; 7 bases map to TRBD2. The junction had 6 bases not matched to a gene; V was cut back by 6 bases and J by 5 bases. From germline, CDR1 is SGHTA and CDR2 FQGNSA. This CDR3 is 13 amino acids long. The CDR3 spells CASRPGGVETQYF. As DNA, the CDR3 is TGTGCCAGCAGGCCTGGGGGGGTCGAGACCCAGTACTTC.

V is TRBV9 and J is TRBJ2-7, with D possibly TRBD1 on 6 matching bases. The germline V gene encodes CDR1 SGDLS and CDR2 YYNGEE. Trimming took 3 bases from V and 5 from J, leaving 12 bases between them. The CDR3 totals 13 residues. The CDR3 here is CASSGGPGDEQYF. The CDR3 nucleotides are TGTGCCAGCAGCGGGGGGCCAGGGGACGAGCAGTACTTC. Using reference TRBV9 and TRBJ2-7 for the parts outside the CDR3, the full variable domain is DSGVTQTPKHLITATGQRVTLRCSPRSGDLSVYWYQQSLDQGLQFLIQYYNGEERAKGNILERFSAQQFPDLHSELNLSSLELGDSALYFCASSGGPGDEQYFGPGTRLTVT.

The genes are TRBV18 and TRBJ2-2; tentative D call: TRBD2 (6 bases). CDR1 and CDR2 from the germline V gene are KGHSH and LQKENI. The V and J ends lost 3 bases and 0 bases respectively, with 8 bases between them. The CDR3 spans 15 residues. CDR3 DNA sequence: TGTGCCAGCTCACCTGGGACTTCGAACACCGGGGAGCTGTTTTTT. Translating gives CASSPGTSNTGELFF.

The V gene is TRBV5-1, the J gene TRBJ2-7; 11 bases agree with TRBD2. The V gene end was trimmed by 0 bases and the J gene end by 3 bases; junction bases not matched to a gene: 14. The CDR3 is 19 residues long. Germline values: CDR1 SGHRS, CDR2 YFSETQ. CDR3 region: CASSLAPVLAGVTVYEQYF. The CDR3 DNA reads as TGCGCCAGCAGCTTGGCCCCGGTACTAGCGGGAGTTACCGTCTACGAGCAGTACTTC.

J is TRBJ2-3 and V is TRBV15, with D tentatively TRBD2 (6 bases). V lost 3 bases and J 3 bases, leaving 10 bases between the germline ends. CDR3 size: 14 residues. In germline, CDR1 is LNHNV, CDR2 YYDKDF (reference sequence). Here the CDR3 DNA reads TGTGCCACCAGCAGGGGGGACTTTACAGATACGCAGTATTTT. As protein: CATSRGDFTDTQYF.

V and J are TRBV2 and TRBJ1-1, with 7 bases identical to TRBD1. Germline V gene data show CDR1 as SNHLY and CDR2 as FYNNEI. J gave up 3 bases and V 6 bases, and 7 bases lay outside the gene matches. The CDR3 consists of 14 residues. CDR3 in DNA: TGTGCCAGCAGACCAGGACAGGCGTACACTGAAGCTTTCTTT. Translated: CASRPGQAYTEAFF. Supplemented by reference TRBV2 and TRBJ1-1, the full variable domain reads EPEVTQTPSHQVTQMGQEVILRCVPISNHLYFYWYRQILGQKVEFLVSFYNNEISEKSEIFDDQFSVERPDGSNFTLKIRSTKLEDSAMYFCASRPGQAYTEAFFGQGTRLTVV.

This sequence joins TRBV5-6 and TRBJ1-2; 8 positions match TRBD1. The CDR3 consists of 16 residues. Germline V gene sequence: CDR1 SGHDT, CDR2 YYEEEE. V was clipped by 1 base and J by 1 base; unmatched bases: 6. CDR3 sequence (DNA): TGTGCCAGCAGCTTGTGGGGACAGGTGATTAACTATGGCTACACCTTC. This encodes CASSLWGQVINYGYTF.

V is TRBV5-1 and J is TRBJ2-7; 10 nucleotides agree with TRBD2. The germline gives CDR1 SGHRS, CDR2 YFSETQ. Trimming at V came to 2 bases and at J to 3 bases, leaving 2 bases not matched to a gene. The CDR3 loop spans 14 amino acids. The CDR3 DNA reads as TGCGCCAGCAGCTTTACTAGCGGGGTCTACGAGCAGTACTTC. The encoded protein is CASSFTSGVYEQYF.

The chain is built from TRBV7-9 and TRBJ2-7, with 7 nucleotides matching TRBD2. With 5 bases clipped from V and 3 bases from J, the junction kept 10 bases outside the gene matches. The CDR3 length is 15 residues. Germline lookup yields CDR1 SEHNR and CDR2 FQNEAQ (reference sequence). As DNA, the CDR3 is TGTGCCAGCAGCCCACGACTAGCAGGGAGCTACGAGCAGTACTTC. Its translation: CASSPRLAGSYEQYF.

Note on this clone: The junction departs from germline at one end; a sequencing error may be responsible. This sequence joins TRBV6-2 or TRBV6-3 and TRBJ1-6; 9 bases align to TRBD1. Germline loops: CDR1 MNHEY, CDR2 SVGEGT. The CDR3 sequence is 14 residues long. The CDR3 nucleotides are TGTGCCAGCAGCCCTCGGGACAGGGCTTCACCTCTCCACTTT. This gives the protein CASSPRDRASPLHF.

This chain links TRBV7-9 with TRBJ2-3, with D possibly TRBD2 on 5 matching bases. The germline CDR1 and CDR2 sequences are SEHNR and FQNEAQ (reference sequence). Trimming took 5 bases from V and 0 from J, leaving 15 bases between them. This CDR3 has 16 residues. The CDR3 reads CASSPFADSSTDTQYF. Here the CDR3 DNA reads TGTGCCAGCAGCCCGTTTGCGGACTCAAGCACAGATACGCAGTATTTT.